The subject of this entry is one TCR beta chain. Its antigen is not yet known. Per-base qualities were not stored, and no clone one base away is much larger. This record belongs to a study of Ad26.COV2.S vaccination and SARS-CoV-2 variants (dated by TCRdb to 2020 to 2022). About the study as a whole: Vaccine-arm donors came from COV1001, a multicentre, randomized, double-blind, placebo-controlled phase I-IIa trial of Ad26.COV2.S in healthy adults. Ad26.COV2.S was administered intramuscularly at 5 x 10^10 or 1 x 10^11 viral particles, either as a single shot or as two shots given 56 days apart. The TCR-sequenced set comprised around 30 samples: about 19 Ad26.COV2.S vaccine recipients, 5 placebo recipients and 8 SARS-CoV-2 convalescent individuals. Investigators remained blinded to trial group allocation during experiments and outcome assessment. The specificity and breadth of SARS-CoV-2-reactive T cell receptors after Ad26.COV2.S vaccination were assessed by TCRbeta repertoire sequencing. Trial participants were randomized into five groups of five: low-dose or high-dose Ad26.COV2.S given once or twice, or placebo on both occasions. Results and caveats for the whole study, not just this receptor: Compared with placebo recipients, Ad26.COV2.S recipients showed higher spike-specific TCR breadth (P = 0.0014). Substantial breadth of spike-specific CD8+ and CD4+ T cell responses was reported after vaccination. The study lacked the statistical power to compare responses across vaccine doses or regimens. Vaccine and placebo recipients had comparable non-spike TCR breadth, which fits with the vaccine containing only spike. The authors noted that the TCR breadth and depth analyses may have underestimated total T cell responses.

Deletion took 1 base off V and 3 bases off J, with a span of 10 bases between the germline ends. According to the germline V gene, CDR1 reads MGHRA and CDR2 reads YSYEKL. The CDR3 spans 15 residues, from the cysteine through the phenylalanine. Only CDR3 DNA remains: 45 bases, in frame from the first base. The sample's treatment or condition, from its label and the paper: roughly 20 received Ad26.COV2.S at low or high dose, single or two shots; about five received placebo; per-sample allocation not given. For vaccine and placebo recipients, the sequenced repertoires came from samples collected on day 63 after the first injection. Between 29 July and 7 August 2020, Cohort 1b enrolled 20 to 30 adults aged 18-55 years at one site in Boston, USA. Ad26.COV2.S consisted of a replication-incompetent adenovirus type 26 vector by which a prefusion-stabilized SARS-CoV-2 spike protein from the original Wuhan strain was expressed.

TCRbeta CDR3 regions were sequenced with the immunoSEQ Assay. After extraction, genomic DNA underwent amplification by bias-controlled multiplex PCR, followed by high-throughput sequencing. The authors processed their data as follows. Collapsing and filtering of sequences were performed to quantify the absolute abundance of each unique TCRbeta CDR3 region. T cell fraction was estimated by normalizing TCRbeta template counts to usable DNA, with usable DNA measured through amplification of reference genes found in all nucleated cells. Repertoire TCRs were annotated as SARS-CoV-2-specific by exact matching of V gene, CDR3 amino acid sequence and J gene to a known reactive TCR set. The reference SARS-CoV-2 TCR set was obtained from MIRA and was filtered for enrichment in COVID-19-positive ImmuneCODE repertoires, whereby public or cross-reactive TCRs were removed. Drawing on the MIRA antigens, annotated TCRs were analysed further at the level of specific ORF or position within ORF. Breadth was defined as the number of annotated unique rearrangements divided by the total number of unique productive rearrangements, and depth was defined as the summed frequency of the annotated unique rearrangements. Two-sided Wilcoxon rank-sum tests were applied when comparing TCR breadth between groups. TCRdb re-hosts the immuneACCESS table, in-frame sequences only. Its copies lack some clones; in the studies checked, an unresolved V gene accounts for under half of them, and the cause for the rest is not known. Clonal size and the V and J genes are those of that table, whereas D and trimming came from the DNA. This sample holds fewer than 400,000 clones; about 89% were observed only once. Around 1.9% of the sample rests with the top ten.

The chain is encoded by TRBV4-1 joined to TRBJ1-5, with the D gene not clear enough to name. This clonotype was sampled from a person between 18 and 65 years old who received the Ad26.COV2.S COVID-19 vaccine or a placebo. Sample: peripheral blood, taken in a trial of Ad26.COV2.S vaccine versus placebo. The nucleotide sequence reads as follows: TGCGCCAGCAGCCAAGGGCCAGAACCCAATCAGCCCCAGCATTTT. It is translated as CASSQGPEPNQPQHF.